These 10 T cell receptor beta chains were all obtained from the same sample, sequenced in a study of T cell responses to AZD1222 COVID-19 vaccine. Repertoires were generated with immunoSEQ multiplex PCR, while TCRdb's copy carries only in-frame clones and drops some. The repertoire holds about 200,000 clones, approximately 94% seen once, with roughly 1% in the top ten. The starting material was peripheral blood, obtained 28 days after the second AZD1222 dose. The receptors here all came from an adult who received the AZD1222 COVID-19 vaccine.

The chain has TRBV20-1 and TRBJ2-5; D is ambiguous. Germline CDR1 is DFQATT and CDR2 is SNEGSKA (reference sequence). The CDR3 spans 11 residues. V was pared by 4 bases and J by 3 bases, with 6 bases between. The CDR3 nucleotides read TGCAGTGCTACAAGAAAAGAGACCCAGTACTTC. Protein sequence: CSATRKETQYF.

The CDR3 DNA is TGTGCCAGCAGTTTCGGGAGGGCTACTGAAGCTTTCTTT. Amino acid sequence: CASSFGRATEAFF. This rearrangement joins TRBV12-3 or TRBV12-4 to TRBJ1-1; D is uncertain. Trimming left V 3 bases short and J 5 bases short, with 10 bases between. This CDR3 has 13 residues.

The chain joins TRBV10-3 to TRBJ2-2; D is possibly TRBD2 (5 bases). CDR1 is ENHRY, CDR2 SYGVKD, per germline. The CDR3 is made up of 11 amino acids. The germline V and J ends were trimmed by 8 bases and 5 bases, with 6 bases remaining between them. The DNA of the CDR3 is TGTGCCATCGAGGGAACCGGGGAGCTGTTTTTT. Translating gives CAIEGTGELFF.

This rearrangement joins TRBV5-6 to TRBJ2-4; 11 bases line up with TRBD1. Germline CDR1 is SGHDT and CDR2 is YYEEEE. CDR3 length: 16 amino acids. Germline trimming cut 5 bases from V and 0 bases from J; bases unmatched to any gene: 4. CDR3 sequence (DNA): TGTGCCAGCAGGCGGGGACAGGGGGAAGCCAAAAACATTCAGTACTTC. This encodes CASRRGQGEAKNIQYF. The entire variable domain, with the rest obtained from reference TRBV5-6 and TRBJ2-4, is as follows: DAGVTQSPTHLIKTRGQQVTLRCSPKSGHDTVSWYQQALGQGPQFIFQYYEEEERQRGNFPDRFSGHQFPNYSSELNVNALLLGDSALYLCASRRGQGEAKNIQYFGAGTRLSVL.

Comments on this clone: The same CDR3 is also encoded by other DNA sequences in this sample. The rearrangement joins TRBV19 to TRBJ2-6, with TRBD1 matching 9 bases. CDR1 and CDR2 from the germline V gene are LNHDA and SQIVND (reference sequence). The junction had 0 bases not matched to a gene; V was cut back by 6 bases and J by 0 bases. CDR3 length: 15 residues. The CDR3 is CASRTGGSGANVLTF. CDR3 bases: TGTGCCAGTAGGACAGGGGGCTCTGGGGCCAACGTCCTGACTTTC.

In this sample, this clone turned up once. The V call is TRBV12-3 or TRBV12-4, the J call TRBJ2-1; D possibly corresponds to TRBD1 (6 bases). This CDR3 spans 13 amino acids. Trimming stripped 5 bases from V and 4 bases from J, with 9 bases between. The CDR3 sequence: CASSGGQYNEQFF. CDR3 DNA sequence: TGTGCCAGCAGTGGAGGACAGTACAATGAGCAGTTCTTC.

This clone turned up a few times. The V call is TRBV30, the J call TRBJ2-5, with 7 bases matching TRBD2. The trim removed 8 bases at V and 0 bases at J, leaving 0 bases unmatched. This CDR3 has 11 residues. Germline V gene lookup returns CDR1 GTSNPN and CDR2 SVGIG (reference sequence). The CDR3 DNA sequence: TGTGCCCGGGGGGACCAAGAGACCCAGTACTTC. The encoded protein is CARGDQETQYF.

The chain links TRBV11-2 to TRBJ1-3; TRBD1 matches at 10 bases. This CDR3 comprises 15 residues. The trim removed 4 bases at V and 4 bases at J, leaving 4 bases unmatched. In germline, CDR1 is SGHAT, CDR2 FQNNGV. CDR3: CASSWGDRGGNTIYF. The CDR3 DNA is TGTGCCAGCAGCTGGGGGGACAGGGGAGGAAACACCATATATTTT.

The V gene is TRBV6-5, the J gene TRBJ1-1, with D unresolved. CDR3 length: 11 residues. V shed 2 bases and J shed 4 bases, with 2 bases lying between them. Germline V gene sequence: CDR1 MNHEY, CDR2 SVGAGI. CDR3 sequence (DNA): TGTGCCAGCAGTTACGGCACTGAAGCTTTCTTT. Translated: CASSYGTEAFF.

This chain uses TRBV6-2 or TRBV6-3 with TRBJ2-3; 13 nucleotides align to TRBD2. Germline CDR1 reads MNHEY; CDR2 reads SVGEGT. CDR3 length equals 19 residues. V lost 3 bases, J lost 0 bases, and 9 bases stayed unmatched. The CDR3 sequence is CASSYAPGTSGTSTDTQYF. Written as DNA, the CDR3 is TGTGCCAGCAGTTATGCTCCCGGGACTAGCGGGACGAGCACAGATACGCAGTATTTT.